One sample yielded the 5 T cell receptor beta chains listed below, sequenced in a study of cytomegalovirus exposure and HLA in healthy donors. The PCR contained 60 Vbeta and 13 Jbeta primers. The protocol was immunoSEQ multiplex PCR, while the TCRdb copy is restricted to in-frame clones and leaves out a portion. Of 200,000 to 250,000 clones listed, 70% to 80% were seen once; the top ten hold around 0.2%. Sequencing was carried out using PBMCs. The receptors were gathered from a girl aged 2-10 years in good health and CMV-seronegative.

This clone was detected only a few times. The chain joins TRBV6-1 to TRBJ1-1; D ambiguous. The CDR3 extends over 13 amino acids. V lost 4 bases, J lost 3 bases, and 9 bases lay in between. Germline values: CDR1 MNHNS, CDR2 SASEGT. CDR3 protein: CASSVLADTEAFF. CDR3 bases: TGTGCCAGCAGTGTTCTGGCGGACACTGAAGCTTTCTTT.

V gene TRBV2 combines with J gene TRBJ1-4; D uncertain. Germline CDR1 is SNHLY and CDR2 is FYNNEI. Trimming took off 8 bases at V and 1 base at J, with 8 bases between the two ends. This CDR3 is built from 13 residues. In nucleotides, the CDR3 is TGTGCCAGCCGCCCGGGAACTAATGAAAAACTGTTTTTT. It is translated as CASRPGTNEKLFF.

The J gene is TRBJ1-2, the V gene TRBV28; 8 positions agree with TRBD1. Trimming at V came to 6 bases and at J to 11 bases, leaving 8 bases not matched to a gene. Germline CDR1 is MDHEN and CDR2 is SYDVKM. CDR3 length equals 12 residues. CDR3 bases: TGTGCCAGCAGGGACAGGGAATCGGGTTACACCTTC. It yields the protein CASRDRESGYTF.

The V and J genes are TRBV7-9 and TRBJ2-1, with TRBD2 as a possible D gene (5 bases). The CDR3 is 16 amino acids. The germline V and J ends were trimmed by 5 bases and 5 bases, with 19 bases remaining between them. Germline values: CDR1 SEHNR, CDR2 FQNEAQ (reference sequence). The CDR3 DNA is TGTGCCAGCAGCCTCACGGGGTTATCCGGTCACAATGAGCAGTTCTTC. Its protein is CASSLTGLSGHNEQFF.

The rearrangement links TRBV19 to TRBJ1-3; D uncertain. CDR1 is LNHDA and CDR2 is SQIVND in the germline V gene (reference sequence). This CDR3 is 15 amino acids long. V gave up 7 bases and J gave up 1 base, with 14 bases separating them. CDR3 in DNA: TGTGCCAGTACCTGGCAGGAAGGATCTGGAAACACCATATATTTT. Its protein product is CASTWQEGSGNTIYF. The full variable domain, in which reference TRBV19 and TRBJ1-3 provide the parts outside the CDR3, is DGGITQSPKYLFRKEGQNVTLSCEQNLNHDAMYWYRQDPGQGLRLIYYSQIVNDFQKGDIAEGYSVSREKKESFPLTVTSAQKNPTAFYLCASTWQEGSGNTIYFGEGSWLTVV.